This T cell receptor beta chain stems from a study of blood T cells in healthy people across ages (dated by TCRdb to about 2015). Background for the entire study: In model experiments, template switching captured about one uniquely barcoded TCR beta cDNA molecule for every two T cells. For two donors (one aged 18 to 30 and one aged 80 or older), the study analyzed two additional independent replicas of 1 million unique cDNA reads from the same blood draw. Donors were grouped into four age groups: young (average roughly 17 years), middle-aged (under 40), aged (roughly 62) and long-lived (roughly 80). To avoid experimental bias, donors of different ages were spread randomly across the sequencing lanes. To track age-related changes in TCR beta repertoire diversity, the study relied on deep sequencing normalized with unique cDNA molecular identifiers.

V lost 10 bases and J lost 0 bases; the stretch between them is 18 bases long. Spanning cysteine to phenylalanine, the CDR3 consists of 15 amino acids. Only CDR3 DNA is held: 45 bases, read in frame from base 1. Donors were a few dozen systemically healthy Caucasian individuals from Russia aged roughly 6 to 90 years. Around 10 milliliters of peripheral blood were drawn from each donor into EDTA-treated Vacutainer tubes. Ficoll-Paque density-gradient centrifugation was used to isolate PBMCs, with at least 6.5 million obtained per sample. Total RNA was extracted from PBMCs with Trizol reagent, with at least 6 micrograms obtained per sample. For every donor, flow cytometry on a PBMC aliquot measured the percentage of naive CD45RAhigh/CD27high T cells. Libraries were built with 5' RACE. Sequencing was carried out with an Illumina HiSeq 2500. A second roughly 6 to 12 cycle PCR used a sample-barcoded 5' primer and a J-beta primer mix. A template-switch 5' adaptor carrying 12 random nucleotides introduced a unique molecular identifier onto each TCR beta cDNA molecule. Each sample yielded at least 3 million CDR3-containing paired-end reads. First-strand cDNA synthesis was performed from all RNA using the Mint cDNA synthesis kit, with priming by a TRBC-specific oligonucleotide. Following uracil-DNA glycosylase treatment, a first 18-cycle PCR with universal primers M1SS and BC2_uni_R was performed on all cDNA. On the authors' methods: Normalization of each sample was performed by random selection of 1 million high-quality reads, each carrying a distinct molecular identifier. Instead of being binned into consensus sequences, reads with shared molecular identifiers were discarded. MiTCR, with a Q25 quality threshold and the strictest error-elimination algorithm, was used for CDR3 identification, clonotype clustering and error correction. A nonparametric unseen species model with Euler transformation was used to estimate lower-bound total TCR beta diversity. TCRdb trimmed the raw reads at Q25, called clones with MiXCR and kept productive beta chains. Each record represents a unique CDR3 protein, reported with the most common genes and DNA among its rows. These V and J calls derive from TCRdb rather than the authors' analysis. Recorded for this sample are over a million distinct CDR3 sequences; 40% to 55% of them occurred a single time. Clones ranked in the top ten supply approximately 19% of the sample.

Concerning this clonotype: Its antigen is not yet known. Base qualities are not provided; no much larger clone lies one nucleotide away.

Findings and caveats that apply to the study as a whole: Estimates of total diversity based on one million sequenced T cells were considered lower bounds and underestimates. The percentage of naive T cells measured by flow cytometry correlated strongly with observed TCR beta diversity. Because profiling used bulk unsorted PBMCs, naive and antigen-experienced compartments could not be compared conclusively. Compared with the aged group, the long-lived group had more naive CD4+ T cells, fewer expanded clones and increased TCR diversity, suggesting age selection. Observed TCR beta diversity per million T cells fell roughly linearly with age, and a significant reduction was already apparent by age around 44. Because donor CMV infection status was unknown, age-related changes in expanded clonotypes were potentially confounded.

In this chain, TRBV5-3 is recombined with TRBJ2-3, and possibly TRBD1, on 5 matching bases. Being an ORF, TRBV5-3 has a function that is uncertain. The sample consisted of blood. This receptor was identified in a woman in her fifties or sixties in good health. The CDR3 has the sequence CAGTSGAISTDTQYF. In nucleotides, the sequence is TGTGCCGGAACGTCTGGGGCTATTAGCACAGATACGCAGTATTTT.